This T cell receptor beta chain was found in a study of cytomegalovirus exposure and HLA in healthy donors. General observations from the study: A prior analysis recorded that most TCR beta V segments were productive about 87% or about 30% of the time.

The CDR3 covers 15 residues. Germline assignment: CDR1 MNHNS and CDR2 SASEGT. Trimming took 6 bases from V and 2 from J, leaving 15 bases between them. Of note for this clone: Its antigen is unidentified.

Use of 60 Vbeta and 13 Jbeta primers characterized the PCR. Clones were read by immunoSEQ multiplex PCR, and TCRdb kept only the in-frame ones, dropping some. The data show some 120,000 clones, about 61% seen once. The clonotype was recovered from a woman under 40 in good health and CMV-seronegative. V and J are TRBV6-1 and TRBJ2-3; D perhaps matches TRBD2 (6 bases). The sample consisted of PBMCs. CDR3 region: CASRKGLINTDTQYF. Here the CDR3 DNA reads TGTGCCAGCAGGAAGGGACTCATCAACACAGATACGCAGTATTTT.